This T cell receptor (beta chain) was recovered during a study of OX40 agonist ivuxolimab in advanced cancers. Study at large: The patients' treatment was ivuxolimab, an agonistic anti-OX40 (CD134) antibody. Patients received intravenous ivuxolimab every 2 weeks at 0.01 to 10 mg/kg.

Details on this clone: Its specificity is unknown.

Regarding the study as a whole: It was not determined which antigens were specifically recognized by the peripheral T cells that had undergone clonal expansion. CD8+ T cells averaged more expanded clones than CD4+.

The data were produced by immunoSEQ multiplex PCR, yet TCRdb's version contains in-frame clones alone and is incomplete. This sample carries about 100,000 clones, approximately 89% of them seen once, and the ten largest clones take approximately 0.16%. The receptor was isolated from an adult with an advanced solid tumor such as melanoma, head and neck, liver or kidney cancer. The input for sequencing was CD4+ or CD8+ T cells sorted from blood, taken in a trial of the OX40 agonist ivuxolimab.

The DNA for the CDR3 is TGCGCCAGCAGTTTCGGACTACCCGGCGGGTCCGGGCAGTACTTC. This sequence encodes CASSFGLPGGSGQYF. The rearrangement links TRBV5-1 to TRBJ2-7, with D perhaps TRBD2 (6 bases). The CDR3 consists of 15 residues. From germline, CDR1 is SGHRS and CDR2 YFSETQ. V dropped 5 bases and J dropped 9 bases, with 24 bases sitting between them.